Sequencing of this T cell receptor (beta chain) was carried out in a study of cytomegalovirus exposure and HLA in healthy donors. The CDR3 sequence is 15 residues long. V shed 8 bases, J shed 7 bases, and the junction held 13 bases outside the gene matches. Per germline, CDR1 ENHRY and CDR2 SYGVKD. Broader study findings: Most CMV-associated TCR beta chains were later found to appear HLA-restricted.

Primers for the PCR totalled 60 Vbeta and 13 Jbeta. Using immunoSEQ multiplex PCR, the repertoire was profiled, and TCRdb retains in-frame clones only, with some absent. The repertoire includes about 190,000 clones, roughly 80% of them detected once, and approximately 6% sits in the top ten. On this clone itself: Its antigen remains unidentified.

The chain recombines TRBV10-3 with TRBJ2-5, with 10 bases matching TRBD2. Sequencing was carried out using PBMCs. This receptor was taken from a woman in her twenties or thirties in good health and CMV-seropositive. CDR3 residues: CAIGGSGGASGTQYF. The CDR3 region has the DNA TGTGCCATCGGGGGGAGCGGGGGGGCCTCCGGGACCCAGTACTTC.